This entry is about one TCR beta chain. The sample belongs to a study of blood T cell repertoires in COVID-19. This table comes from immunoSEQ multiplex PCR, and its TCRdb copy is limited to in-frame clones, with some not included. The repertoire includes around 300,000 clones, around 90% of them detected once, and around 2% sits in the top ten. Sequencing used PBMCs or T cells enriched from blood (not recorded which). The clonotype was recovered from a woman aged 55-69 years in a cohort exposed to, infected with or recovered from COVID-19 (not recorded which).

CDR3 bases: TGCGCCAGCAGCCCACTTGGAGTCACTAATGAAAAACTGTTTTTT. This sequence encodes CASSPLGVTNEKLFF. This rearrangement joins TRBV5-1 to TRBJ1-4; no reliable D call. The V gene's germline CDR1 is SGHRS and CDR2 YFSETQ. The CDR3 has 15 residues. Trimming shortened V by 4 bases and J by 2 bases, and 12 bases separated the two germline ends.